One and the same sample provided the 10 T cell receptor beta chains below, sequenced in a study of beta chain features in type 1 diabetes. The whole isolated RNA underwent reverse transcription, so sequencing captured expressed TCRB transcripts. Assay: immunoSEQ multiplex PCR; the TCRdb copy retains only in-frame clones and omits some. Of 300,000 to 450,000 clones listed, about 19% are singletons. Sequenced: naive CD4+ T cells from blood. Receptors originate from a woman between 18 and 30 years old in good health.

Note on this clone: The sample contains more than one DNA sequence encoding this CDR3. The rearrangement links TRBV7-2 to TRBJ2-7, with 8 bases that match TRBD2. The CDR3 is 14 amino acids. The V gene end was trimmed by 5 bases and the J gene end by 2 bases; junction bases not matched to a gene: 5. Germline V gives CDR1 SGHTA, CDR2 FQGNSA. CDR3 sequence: CASSPGLAAYEQYF. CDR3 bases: TGTGCCAGCAGCCCTGGACTAGCAGCCTACGAGCAGTACTTC.

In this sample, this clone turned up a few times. The CDR3 reads CAWSRGIGNTIYF. DNA for the CDR3: TGTGCCTGGAGTAGGGGGATCGGCAACACCATATATTTT. The chain joins TRBV30 to TRBJ1-3; D is perhaps TRBD1 (6 bases). The CDR3 consists of 13 residues. Trimming took off 2 bases at V and 7 bases at J, with 12 bases between the two ends. Germline CDR1 and CDR2: GTSNPN and SVGIG (reference sequence).

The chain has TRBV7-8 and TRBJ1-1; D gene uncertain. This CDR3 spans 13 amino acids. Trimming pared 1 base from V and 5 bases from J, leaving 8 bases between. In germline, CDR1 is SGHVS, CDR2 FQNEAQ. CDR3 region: CASSLVGETEAFF. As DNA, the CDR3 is TGTGCCAGCAGCTTAGTCGGAGAAACTGAAGCTTTCTTT.

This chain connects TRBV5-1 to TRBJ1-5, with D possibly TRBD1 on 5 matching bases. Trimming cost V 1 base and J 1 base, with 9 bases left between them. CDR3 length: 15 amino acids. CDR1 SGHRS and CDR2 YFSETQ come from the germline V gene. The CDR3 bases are TGCGCCAGCAGCTTGAGTCCAGGGAGCAATCAGCCCCAGCATTTT. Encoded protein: CASSLSPGSNQPQHF. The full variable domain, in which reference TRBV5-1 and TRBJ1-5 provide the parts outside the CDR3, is KAGVTQTPRYLIKTRGQQVTLSCSPISGHRSVSWYQQTPGQGLQFLFEYFSETQRNKGNFPGRFSGRQFSNSRSEMNVSTLELGDSALYLCASSLSPGSNQPQHFGDGTRLSIL.

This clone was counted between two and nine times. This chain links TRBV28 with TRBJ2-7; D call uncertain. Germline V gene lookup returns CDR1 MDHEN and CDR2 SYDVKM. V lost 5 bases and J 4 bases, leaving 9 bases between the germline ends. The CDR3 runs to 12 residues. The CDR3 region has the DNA TGTGCCAGCAGTCCCCCTCGGTACGAGCAGTACTTC. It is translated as CASSPPRYEQYF.

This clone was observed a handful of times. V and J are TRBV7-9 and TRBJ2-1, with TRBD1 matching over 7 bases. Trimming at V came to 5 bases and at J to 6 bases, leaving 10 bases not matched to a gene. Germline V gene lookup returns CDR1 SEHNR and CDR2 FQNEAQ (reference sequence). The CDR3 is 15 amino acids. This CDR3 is CASSTRQTGFNEQFF. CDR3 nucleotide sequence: TGTGCCAGCAGCACGAGGCAGACAGGGTTCAATGAGCAGTTCTTC. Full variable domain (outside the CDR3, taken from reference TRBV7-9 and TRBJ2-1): DTGVSQNPRHKITKRGQNVTFRCDPISEHNRLYWYRQTLGQGPEFLTYFQNEAQLEKSRLLSDRFSAERPKGSFSTLEIQRTEQGDSAMYLCASSTRQTGFNEQFFGPGTRLTVL.

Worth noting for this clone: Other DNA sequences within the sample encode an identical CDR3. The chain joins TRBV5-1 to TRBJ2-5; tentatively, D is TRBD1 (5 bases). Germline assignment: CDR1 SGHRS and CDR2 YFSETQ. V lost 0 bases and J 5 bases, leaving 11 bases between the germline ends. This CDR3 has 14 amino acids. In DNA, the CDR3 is TGCGCCAGCAGCTTGGAAGGGGCCCGGGAGACCCAGTACTTC. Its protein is CASSLEGARETQYF.

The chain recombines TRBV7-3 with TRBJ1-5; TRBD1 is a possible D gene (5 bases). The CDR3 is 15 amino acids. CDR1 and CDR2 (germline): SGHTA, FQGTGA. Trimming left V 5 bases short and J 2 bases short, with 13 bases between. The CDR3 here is CASSGQGNGNQPQHF. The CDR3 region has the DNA TGTGCCAGCAGCGGTCAGGGTAATGGCAATCAGCCCCAGCATTTT.

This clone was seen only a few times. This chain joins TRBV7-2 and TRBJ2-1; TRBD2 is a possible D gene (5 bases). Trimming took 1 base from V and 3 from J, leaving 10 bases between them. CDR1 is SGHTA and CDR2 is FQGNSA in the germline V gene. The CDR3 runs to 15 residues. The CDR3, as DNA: TGTGCCAGCAGCTTAGGTGCTAGCAGCTACAATGAGCAGTTCTTC. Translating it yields CASSLGASSYNEQFF.

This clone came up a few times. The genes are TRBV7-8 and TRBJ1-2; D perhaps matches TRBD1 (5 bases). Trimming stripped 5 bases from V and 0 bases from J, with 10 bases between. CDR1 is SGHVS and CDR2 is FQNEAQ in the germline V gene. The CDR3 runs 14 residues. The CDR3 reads CASSQTAPNYGYTF. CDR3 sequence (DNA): TGTGCCAGCAGCCAGACAGCTCCTAACTATGGCTACACCTTC.